This T cell receptor beta chain is drawn from a study of cytomegalovirus exposure and HLA in healthy donors. As concerns this clone: Its antigen is as yet unknown.

The CDR3 is 14 residues long. Looked up from germline, CDR1 is MNHEY and CDR2 is SVGAGI. V lost 2 bases and J lost 0, with 7 bases in between. The PCR made use of 60 Vbeta and 13 Jbeta primers. TCRdb's table, derived via immunoSEQ multiplex PCR, lists solely in-frame clones and lacks some. The repertoire holds about 120,000 clones, roughly 80% seen once, with roughly 20% in the top ten. Study observations and caveats: Immune exposure data for these donors was limited to CMV serostatus. TCR association rates varied by HLA locus in a later analysis, with DRB1 highest and HLA-C lowest. In a later analysis, TCR beta V- and J-gene trimming was associated with a missense DCLRE1C variant. TCR beta chains numbering 150 to 200 were designated cytomegalovirus-associated.

The sequence came from a man younger than 40 in good health and CMV-seropositive. The chain is built from TRBV6-5 and TRBJ1-1; the D is unclear. What was sequenced was PBMCs. The DNA of the CDR3 is TGTGCCAGCAGTTACAGAGACATGAACACTGAAGCTTTCTTT. It is translated as CASSYRDMNTEAFF.